What follows are 14 T cell receptor beta chains derived from one specimen sequenced in a study of a mutant IDH1 vaccine in newly diagnosed glioma. The method was immunoSEQ multiplex PCR; TCRdb's version includes in-frame clones alone and lacks a portion of them. The repertoire holds about 38,000 clones, with more than 80% as singletons. Their specific antigens are unknown. Indicated time point: week 23, last vaccination. Each dose of the vaccine consisted of 300 ug of mutant IDH1 20-mer peptide, with topical imiquimod. The sample here was PBMCs, taken from a glioma patient whose treatment included an IDH1 peptide vaccine. The receptors come from a man in his forties or fifties with glioma.

This chain joins TRBV9 and TRBJ2-2, with 8 bases identical to TRBD1. The CDR3 is made up of 15 amino acids. Trimming cost V 7 bases and J 1 base; bases outside gene matches: 6. Germline values: CDR1 SGDLS, CDR2 YYNGEE. The CDR3 DNA reads TGTGCCAGCTCAGGGGGCGTCGGGAACACCGGGGAGCTGTTTTTT. Translated, it gives CASSGGVGNTGELFF.

The chain combines TRBV27 with TRBJ2-1; 13 bases match TRBD2. Germline V gene sequence: CDR1 MNHEY, CDR2 SMNVEV (reference sequence). There are 15 residues in the CDR3. Trimming cost V 5 bases and J 7 bases; bases outside gene matches: 5. The CDR3 DNA is TGTGCCAGCAGTATCACTAGCGGGGGGGGAAATGAGCAGTTCTTC. Translated, it gives CASSITSGGGNEQFF.

This clone was seen a handful of times. Other DNA sequences in the sample encode the same CDR3. The rearrangement links TRBV5-6 to TRBJ2-7, with unresolved D. The CDR3 has 13 residues. V lost 2 bases and J lost 1, with 7 bases in between. Germline loops: CDR1 SGHDT, CDR2 YYEEEE. CDR3 residues: CASSLGVSYEQYF. The CDR3 DNA sequence: TGTGCCAGCAGCTTAGGTGTGTCCTACGAGCAGTACTTC.

The J gene is TRBJ2-3, the V gene TRBV27, with D possibly TRBD2 on 5 matching bases. Trimming pared 5 bases from V and 2 bases from J, leaving 8 bases between. Germline V CDR1 and CDR2: MNHEY, SMNVEV (reference sequence). This CDR3 is 13 amino acids long. CDR3 sequence reads: CASSPGVTDTQYF. As DNA, the CDR3 is TGTGCCAGCAGTCCCGGGGTCACAGATACGCAGTATTTT.

The rearrangement uses TRBV7-9 and TRBJ2-5; TRBD2 matches 8 bases. V shed 5 bases and J 5 bases; nucleotides not matched to a gene: 13. In germline, CDR1 is SEHNR, CDR2 FQNEAQ (reference sequence). The CDR3 is made up of 16 amino acids. This CDR3 reads CASSPSPGGAVETQYF. The CDR3 DNA sequence: TGTGCCAGCAGCCCCAGCCCCGGGGGGGCCGTCGAGACCCAGTACTTC. The whole variable domain, remainder taken from reference TRBV7-9 and TRBJ2-5, is DTGVSQNPRHKITKRGQNVTFRCDPISEHNRLYWYRQTLGQGPEFLTYFQNEAQLEKSRLLSDRFSAERPKGSFSTLEIQRTEQGDSAMYLCASSPSPGGAVETQYFGPGTRLLVL.

The chain is built from TRBV5-6 and TRBJ1-3; TRBD1 matches at 7 bases. The CDR3 is made up of 17 amino acids. V shed 1 base and J 0 bases; nucleotides not matched to a gene: 7. Germline CDR1 is SGHDT and CDR2 is YYEEEE. The CDR3: CASSLTGAKPSGNTIYF. The CDR3 DNA is TGTGCCAGCAGCTTGACAGGGGCCAAACCCTCTGGAAACACCATATATTTT.

The gene calls are TRBV5-5 and TRBJ2-7; D unresolved. Trimming left V 4 bases short and J 5 bases short, with 7 bases between. From germline, CDR1 is SGHKS and CDR2 YYEKEE (reference sequence). The CDR3 runs to 11 residues. The CDR3 region has the DNA TGTGCCAGCAGCCCCCTGAACGAGCAGTACTTC. It codes for CASSPLNEQYF.

The chain joins TRBV14 to TRBJ2-7; D perhaps matches TRBD1 (6 bases). Germline V gene data show CDR1 as SGHDN and CDR2 as FVKESK. The V end was cut by 3 bases, the J end by 2 bases, with 20 bases between. This CDR3 contains 17 residues. CDR3 in amino acids: CASSQSLLRGSPYEQYF. CDR3 DNA: TGTGCCAGCAGCCAGAGCTTATTAAGGGGGAGCCCCTACGAGCAGTACTTC.

In this sample, this clone turned up once. CDR3 residues: CASSRQQQGRGGYTF. In nucleotides, the CDR3 is TGTGCCAGCAGCCGGCAGCAGCAGGGGAGAGGCGGCTACACCTTC. The chain has TRBV7-9 and TRBJ1-2; tentatively, D is TRBD1 (6 bases). This CDR3 contains 15 residues. The germline CDR1 and CDR2 sequences are SEHNR and FQNEAQ (reference sequence). The V and J ends lost 5 bases and 8 bases respectively, with 21 bases between them.

The DNA for the CDR3 is TGTGCCAGCAGTCGGACAGGGGGATTCTATGGCTACACCTTC. It translates to CASSRTGGFYGYTF. J is TRBJ1-2 and V is TRBV6-1; TRBD1 matches at 10 bases. Germline assignment: CDR1 MNHNS and CDR2 SASEGT. This CDR3 is 14 amino acids long. V lost 5 bases and J lost 4; bases outside the gene matches: 4.

This chain links TRBV7-2 with TRBJ2-2; D is unresolved. The CDR3 spans 14 residues. Deletions cut 1 base from V and 6 bases from J, with 9 bases between. The germline CDR1 and CDR2 sequences are SGHTA and FQGNSA. CDR3 DNA sequence: TGTGCCAGCAGCTTAGACGGGTTGGCCGGGGAGCTGTTTTTT. Residues: CASSLDGLAGELFF.

The chain's CDR3 is CASSLLGGLAGESSYNEQFF. CDR3 nucleotides: TGTGCCAGCAGCCTTTTAGGCGGACTAGCGGGAGAGAGCTCCTACAATGAGCAGTTCTTC. V gene TRBV9 combines with J gene TRBJ2-1; TRBD2 matches at 13 bases. V shed 4 bases and J 0 bases; nucleotides not matched to a gene: 13. CDR1 is SGDLS and CDR2 is YYNGEE in the germline V gene. The CDR3 is 20 residues long.

V is TRBV18 and J is TRBJ2-7; maybe TRBD2 (7 bases). Germline values: CDR1 KGHSH, CDR2 LQKENI. V lost 3 bases and J 2 bases, leaving 11 bases between the germline ends. The CDR3 length is 14 residues. The CDR3 region is CASSPAGATYEQYF. The CDR3 region has the DNA TGTGCCAGCTCACCCGCGGGGGCTACCTACGAGCAGTACTTC.

The table lists this clone with a count of one. Other DNA sequences in the sample encode the same CDR3. This chain joins TRBV7-2 and TRBJ2-5; D not resolved. Germline CDR1 and CDR2: SGHTA and FQGNSA. The length of the CDR3 is 14 residues. The V end was cut by 1 base, the J end by 2 bases, with 8 bases between. This CDR3 reads CASSLGGGQETQYF. CDR3 DNA: TGTGCCAGCAGCTTAGGCGGCGGACAAGAGACCCAGTACTTC.